The 21 T cell receptor beta chains presented below share a single source sample, sequenced in a study of regulatory T cells in long-lasting Graves disease. Time point of the sample: newly diagnosed GD, antithyroid drugs for less than 3 months. RNA isolated from PBMCs was used to make the TCR library. With iRepertoire HTBI primers and Arm-PCR of CDR3 regions, TCR beta libraries were built. TCRdb independently ran MiXCR on the multiplex PCR reads; one entry per CDR3 protein. The table has over 400,000 distinct CDR3 sequences, 12% to 15% seen once. Another study also made use of these data, one on T cells in Graves' hyperthyroidism and ophthalmopathy.

The sample consisted of peripheral blood mononuclear cells (PBMCs), taken at new diagnosis, from a patient treated with antithyroid drugs. The receptors originated from a woman between 50 and 59 years old with Graves disease.

This clonotype was counted many times. The CDR3 protein is CASSIGTGGLDEQFF. The DNA for the CDR3 is TGTGCCAGCAGCATCGGGACAGGGGGCCTCGATGAGCAGTTCTTC. The V and J genes are TRBV7-6 and TRBJ2-1; TRBD1 agrees at 12 bases. Germline values: CDR1 SGHVS, CDR2 FNYEAQ. Trimming took 5 bases from V and 8 from J; bases not matched to a gene: 7. The CDR3 has 15 residues.

The rearrangement links TRBV4-1 to TRBJ1-2, with a possible D match to TRBD1 (5 bases). The CDR3 consists of 16 residues. Germline V gene lookup returns CDR1 MGHRA and CDR2 YSYEKL. The V gene lost 0 bases and the J gene lost 4 bases, with 15 bases spanning the gap. CDR3 amino acids: CASSQDAPGSAYGYTF. CDR3 sequence (DNA): TGCGCCAGCAGCCAAGATGCCCCAGGGTCAGCCTATGGCTACACCTTC.

This clonotype was picked up a small number of times. The CDR3 DNA reads as TGCGCCAGCCGATGGACGGACTGGGGCGGGGATGAAAAACTGTTTTTT. Translated: CASRWTDWGGDEKLFF. The chain couples TRBV10-1 to TRBJ1-4; perhaps TRBD1 as D (5 bases). V was cut by 8 bases and J by 6 bases, with 22 bases left in between. Germline V gene sequence: CDR1 WNHNN, CDR2 SYGVQD (reference sequence). CDR3 length: 16 amino acids.

The V gene is TRBV7-9, the J gene TRBJ1-5; no firm D call. There are 16 residues in the CDR3. Germline V gives CDR1 SEHNR, CDR2 FQNEAQ (reference sequence). The V end lost 1 base, the J end lost 0 bases, and 10 bases lay between the germline ends. The CDR3 loop is CASSLVSGNSNQPQHF. Here the CDR3 DNA reads TGTGCCAGCAGCTTAGTTTCCGGGAATAGCAATCAGCCCCAGCATTTT.

This clonotype was observed at least ten times. V usage is TRBV28 and J usage is TRBJ2-7; a weak D match, TRBD1 (5 bases). The CDR3 extends over 15 amino acids. Per germline, CDR1 MDHEN and CDR2 SYDVKM. V lost 6 bases and J 2 bases, leaving 17 bases between the germline ends. The CDR3 DNA reads as TGTGCCAGCAGACACCTGACAGATCGCCCCTACGAGCAGTACTTC. The encoded protein is CASRHLTDRPYEQYF. Using reference TRBV28 and TRBJ2-7 for the parts outside the CDR3, the full variable domain is DVKVTQSSRYLVKRTGEKVFLECVQDMDHENMFWYRQDPGLGLRLIYFSYDVKMKEKGDIPEGYSVSREKKERFSLILESASTNQTSMYLCASRHLTDRPYEQYFGPGTRLTVT.

This clonotype was seen many times. J is TRBJ2-1 and V is TRBV2; a weak D match, TRBD2 (6 bases). CDR3 length: 13 amino acids. In germline, CDR1 is SNHLY, CDR2 FYNNEI. V lost 9 bases to trimming and J lost 7 bases, with 16 bases between them. The CDR3 sequence is CASVPTSGNEQFF. For the CDR3, the DNA is TGTGCCAGTGTGCCGACTAGTGGGAATGAGCAGTTCTTC.

Many counts were recorded for this clonotype. The chain employs TRBV7-2 and TRBJ2-1, with 9 bases lining up with TRBD1. The CDR3 spans 15 residues. V trimming: 5 bases; J trimming: 4 bases; junction bases outside the gene matches: 6. Germline assignment: CDR1 SGHTA and CDR2 FQGNSA. The CDR3 DNA follows: TGTGCCAGCAGCAAGGACAGGGGCGGGTACAATGAGCAGTTCTTC. This gives the protein CASSKDRGGYNEQFF.

This clonotype appeared a single time. A read error may produce the germline difference seen at one junction end. V is TRBV6-2 or TRBV6-3 and J is TRBJ2-3, with 7 positions matching TRBD1. The CDR3 length is 15 residues. Looked up from germline, CDR1 is MNHEY and CDR2 is SVGEGT. CDR3 nucleotide sequence: TGTGCCAGCAGTATTCAACAGGGGATCACAGATATGCAGTATTTT. Translated, it gives CASSIQQGITDMQYF.

This clonotype was found many times. The rearrangement links TRBV28 to TRBJ2-5; D is ambiguous. The CDR3 has 13 residues. V lost 5 bases and J lost 4, with 11 bases in between. Germline V gives CDR1 MDHEN, CDR2 SYDVKM. CDR3: CASSLPAAETQYF. DNA for the CDR3: TGTGCCAGCAGTCTCCCGGCGGCAGAGACCCAGTACTTC.

This clonotype has only a few counts. The chain recombines TRBV30 with TRBJ2-7, with D uncertain. CDR1 GTSNPN and CDR2 SVGIG come from the germline V gene (reference sequence). This CDR3 region has 16 residues. V shed 1 base and J shed 3 bases, with 19 bases lying between them. Here the CDR3 DNA reads TGTGCCTGGAGTGCTCCTCTAGAGCCCCGAGGCTACGAGCAGTACTTC. This translates into CAWSAPLEPRGYEQYF.

This clonotype was seen only a few times. The J gene is TRBJ2-7, the V gene TRBV20-1; 10 nucleotides line up with TRBD2. With 5 bases clipped from V and 2 bases from J, the junction kept 6 bases outside the gene matches. This CDR3 is 14 amino acids long. The germline CDR1 and CDR2 sequences are DFQATT and SNEGSKA (reference sequence). Here the CDR3 reads CSASSGRRPYEQYF. The CDR3 nucleotides read TGCAGTGCTTCTAGCGGGAGACGTCCCTACGAGCAGTACTTC.

The V gene is TRBV19, the J gene TRBJ1-1; weak D call: TRBD1 (5 bases). This CDR3 region has 13 residues. V was clipped by 5 bases and J by 2 bases, with 9 bases between them. Germline loops: CDR1 LNHDA, CDR2 SQIVND (reference sequence). The chain's CDR3 is CASSSRVNTEAFF. In DNA, the CDR3 is TGTGCCAGTAGTTCCAGGGTCAACACTGAAGCTTTCTTT.

This clonotype was picked up many times. This chain uses TRBV18 with TRBJ1-2; tentatively, D is TRBD1 (6 bases). V was shortened by 0 bases and J by 4 bases, with 9 bases between the two germline ends. The CDR3 length is 14 residues. The germline V gene has CDR1 KGHSH and CDR2 LQKENI. The CDR3 nucleotides are TGTGCCAGCTCACCACCGGGACAAGCCTATGGCTACACCTTC. Translated: CASSPPGQAYGYTF.

There are a few counts of this clonotype. This chain uses TRBV10-3 with TRBJ2-3; D not certain. Germline V lookup: CDR1 ENHRY, CDR2 SYGVKD. V was cut by 8 bases and J by 2 bases, with 11 bases left in between. This CDR3 has 13 residues. CDR3: CAICRQDTDTQYF. CDR3 DNA: TGTGCCATCTGCAGGCAGGACACAGATACGCAGTATTTT.

This clonotype was seen repeatedly, ten times or more. V and J are TRBV7-6 and TRBJ2-3; the D is unclear. Trimming removed 6 bases at V and 0 bases at J, with 19 bases between. Germline-derived CDR1 and CDR2 are SGHVS and FNYEAQ. CDR3 length: 17 amino acids. This chain's CDR3 is CASRPSQYDASTDTQYF. The CDR3 bases are TGTGCCAGCAGGCCCTCCCAGTACGACGCTAGCACAGATACGCAGTATTTT.

In its sample, this clonotype was seen many times. The DNA of the CDR3 is TGTGCCAGCTCACCCGGGACAGGGTACTACAATGAGCAGTTCTTC. Protein product: CASSPGTGYYNEQFF. The rearrangement joins TRBV18 to TRBJ2-1; 9 nucleotides agree with TRBD1. The V and J ends lost 3 bases and 3 bases, in that order; junction bases with no gene match: 3. The CDR3 has 15 residues. Germline V gene lookup returns CDR1 KGHSH and CDR2 LQKENI. Together with reference TRBV18 and TRBJ2-1, the CDR3 gives the full variable domain: NAGVMQNPRHLVRRRGQEARLRCSPMKGHSHVYWYRQLPEEGLKFMVYLQKENIIDESGMPKERFSAEFPKEGPSILRIQQVVRGDSAAYFCASSPGTGYYNEQFFGPGTRLTVL.

This clonotype was counted a few times. CDR3 nucleotide sequence: TGCGCCAGCAGTGAGTCGAGGGGTTCCCAAGAGACCCAGTACTTC. Amino acids: CASSESRGSQETQYF. V and J are TRBV10-1 and TRBJ2-5; tentatively, D is TRBD1 or TRBD2 (5 bases each). V lost 0 bases to trimming and J lost 1 base, with 9 bases between them. Germline V CDR1 and CDR2: WNHNN, SYGVQD (reference sequence). This CDR3 is 15 amino acids long.

The table lists this clonotype with many counts. The chain uses TRBV6-1 and TRBJ1-5; the match to TRBD1 covers 7 bases. V trimming: 4 bases; J trimming: 6 bases; junction bases outside the gene matches: 6. The CDR3 has 14 amino acids. Germline CDR1 MNHNS, CDR2 SASEGT. DNA for the CDR3: TGTGCCAGCAGTGGACGACAGGGCGGTCAGCCCCAGCATTTT. This encodes CASSGRQGGQPQHF.

This chain links TRBV5-1 with TRBJ1-1, with D unresolved. Trimming took 3 bases from V and 5 from J, leaving 14 bases between them. The CDR3 extends over 14 amino acids. Per germline, CDR1 SGHRS and CDR2 YFSETQ. The CDR3 reads CASSSNSKVTEAFF. The DNA of the CDR3 is TGCGCCAGCAGCTCAAACTCCAAGGTTACTGAAGCTTTCTTT.

This clonotype was observed once. This sequence may be a read error, since a much larger clone differs from it by one base. The chain carries TRBV30 and TRBJ2-3, with D unresolved. From germline, CDR1 is GTSNPN and CDR2 SVGIG (reference sequence). This CDR3 has 11 residues. The CDR3, as DNA: TGTGCCTGGAACTTCGCAGATACGCACTATTTT. Protein: CAWNFADTHYF. Drawing the rest from reference TRBV30 and TRBJ2-3, the complete variable domain is SQTIHQWPATLVQPVGSPLSLECTVEGTSNPNLYWYRQAAGRGLQLLFYSVGIGQISSEVPQNLSASRPQDRQFILSSKKLLLSDSGFYLCAWNFADTHYFGPGTRLTVL.

This clonotype was seen repeatedly, ten times or more. The chain uses TRBV7-9 and TRBJ2-7; tentatively, D is TRBD1 (6 bases). Per germline, CDR1 SEHNR and CDR2 FQNEAQ (reference sequence). The V end lost 6 bases, the J end lost 5 bases, and 17 bases lay between the germline ends. The CDR3 runs 14 residues. The CDR3 is CASSYRVRGDEQYF. The CDR3 region has the DNA TGTGCCAGCAGTTACAGGGTACGCGGAGACGAGCAGTACTTC.